This entry concerns a single T cell receptor (beta chain). This clone was counted between two and nine times. What antigen it recognizes has not been identified. Per-base quality was not reported, and no clone a single base away is much larger than it. Using the deep immunoSEQ assay, TCR CDR3 regions were amplified from genomic DNA by multiplex PCR. For each cell subset, the extracted genomic DNA was distributed evenly across all wells of several immunoSEQ 96-well plates, and each plate served as one replicate. For sorted subsets, approximately 0.2 ug of genomic DNA, equivalent to 25,000 to 35,000 T cell genomes, went into each replicate PCR. The purified libraries were quantified using a Qubit 3.0 fluorometer, sized with a Bioanalyzer 2100, and then quantified again using the KAPA Library Quantification kit. Each immunoSEQ 96-well plate was sequenced on its own single-read 150-cycle Illumina NextSeq 550 flow cell. On the authors' methods: Because the immunoSEQ output held only junctional sequences and lacked quality scores, the filtering could not match the filtering applied to full-length reads. To assign V/J genes and CDR3, sequences were annotated against IMGT germline references using PyIR, a Python wrapper for IgBLAST v1.9. Reads with weak V/J assignments (E-value above 1e-6), missing CDR3, stop codons, out-of-frame junctions, or ambiguous translated residues were removed. V3J clonotypes were defined as sequences sharing an identical inferred V gene, J gene, and CDR3 amino acid sequence. The percentage overlap between two repertoires was calculated by dividing the number of shared unique clonotypes by the size of the smaller repertoire. Richness of each repertoire was evaluated using RTK rarefaction, the Chao1 estimator, and Recon v2.1 estimates of unobserved clonotypes. OLGA was used to compute generation probabilities for all TCRbeta clonotypes that the gDNA method yielded from a few donors. The clones in this table, taken by TCRdb from immuneACCESS, are in-frame only. Not every clone is retained; where verified, under half of the shortfall comes from an unresolved V gene, and the cause of the rest is unknown. From that table come the V and J calls and clone size; the DNA was used to work out D and trimming. This sample lists about 1 million clones; under 80% were detected once. The ten largest clones add up to about 1.5% of the sample.

The data originate from a study of shared clonotypes between healthy human individuals (dated by TCRdb to between 2020 and 2021). For context, the study as a whole: Two women and a few men aged 18 to 49 years were included in the cohort. For each donor, CD4 naive and CD4 memory were each given three plates, CD8 naive was given two plates, and CD8 memory was given one plate. Per donor, leukapheresis produced somewhere between about 0.9 and 9 billion PBMCs. To estimate repertoire size and how much clonotype sharing occurs between individuals, the study deeply sequenced the blood TCR repertoires of five or six healthy adults. To increase sequencing depth and limit assay-specific biases, different laboratories used diverse techniques to prepare libraries and sequence TCR repertoires. Broader findings and caveats from the paper: Pairwise subsampling led to the expectation that sequencing depth would affect the degree of clonotype sharing among donors. Compared with non-shared clonotypes, clonotypes shared by all four sorted-subset donors had higher generation probabilities. About 5% of naive CD4, approximately 3.7% of naive CD8, around 2.3% of memory CD4, and about 0.4% of memory CD8 clonotypes were shared across several donors. Larger estimated clonotype richness was generally found for naive subsets than for memory subsets. The genetic and exposure-history diversity represented was limited by the small number of donors. Sampling was restricted to blood, and TCR repertoires in tissue are likely to differ from TCR repertoires in blood. Incomplete sequencing was indicated by rarefaction of sorted-subset datasets, despite the large sequencing depth.

After removal of 5 bases from V and 6 bases from J, the junction retains 5 bases not matched to a gene. CDR1 and CDR2, per the germline V gene, are MDHEN and SYDVKM. From its cysteine to its phenylalanine, the CDR3 spans 14 amino acids. Here the CDR3 DNA is all that survives: 42 bases in frame from base 1. Healthy HIV-negative adults with no recently reported acute infections or vaccinations were included as donors. Only Caucasian adults living in Nashville, Tennessee, USA were represented among the donors. CD4+ T cells were enriched by magnetic negative selection, after which naive cells were positively selected on CD45RA and the negative fraction was taken as the memory subset. Blood was collected by leukapheresis, and PBMCs were isolated by Ficoll-Histopaque density gradient centrifugation and then cryopreserved in liquid nitrogen vapor phase. Analytical flow cytometry was used to check the purity and quantity of each magnetically sorted T cell population. Genomic DNA was isolated from every sorted fraction and measured by UV absorbance on a Nanodrop 2000c.

This sequence originates from a man younger than 35 in good health. The chain is made from TRBV28 and TRBJ2-1; 9 bases in the middle match TRBD1. The source material was memory CD4+ T cells sorted from blood. The sample's cell subset or site label, decoded: CD45RA-negative fraction. The base sequence is TGTGCCAGCAGTGATACGGACAGGGGCAATGAGCAGTTCTTC. Its coded protein is CASSDTDRGNEQFF. Where the CDR3 stops, the reference TRBV28 and TRBJ2-1 genes take over; the full variable domain is DVKVTQSSRYLVKRTGEKVFLECVQDMDHENMFWYRQDPGLGLRLIYFSYDVKMKEKGDIPEGYSVSREKKERFSLILESASTNQTSMYLCASSDTDRGNEQFFGPGTRLTVL.